This T cell receptor beta chain stems from a study of identical twins. A single record per CDR3 protein comes from TCRdb applying MiXCR to the 5' RACE reads. Of around 670,000 distinct CDR3 sequences listed, around 6% are singletons. This clonotype was recorded many times. This clonotype originated in a man between 18 and 35 years old in good health. Material: naive T cells sorted from blood.

The CDR3 DNA sequence: TGTGCCAGCAGCTTAAGGACAGGGGACAGCACAGATACGCAGTATTTT. This gives the protein CASSLRTGDSTDTQYF. The chain links TRBV7-2 to TRBJ2-3; 9 bases agree with TRBD1. Germline CDR1 reads SGHTA; CDR2 reads FQGNSA. J lost 0 bases, V lost 2 bases, and 3 bases had no gene match. This CDR3 comprises 16 residues.